The rows below give T cell receptor beta chains drawn from one sample of a study of radiotherapy plus CTLA-4 blockade in lung cancer. Libraries were prepared by immunoSEQ multiplex PCR; TCRdb keeps only in-frame clonotypes and omits some of them. This sample yields roughly 130,000 clones, of which about nine tenths are seen a single time; about 7% belongs to the top ten. This material consisted of peripheral blood, taken from a patient treated with radiotherapy plus ipilimumab. These receptors all stem from a human donor with non-small cell lung cancer that progressed on radiotherapy plus ipilimumab. The CDR3 runs from the conserved cysteine through the conserved F or W. D genes are given only for firm matches. The size field is filled for only some rows; it gives once, few, many or a size class.

D gene,V gene,J gene,clone size,CDR3 DNA,CDR3 protein
TRBD2,TRBV4-1,TRBJ2-1,NA,TGCGCCAGCAGCCAACAACCGGCGGCCCGTCGGGAGGATGAGCAGTTCTTC,CASSQQPAARREDEQFF
TRBD2,TRBV2,TRBJ2-1,NA,TGTGCCAGCAGTCAGCGGGGACTATCCTACAATGAGCAGTTCTTC,CASSQRGLSYNEQFF
NA,TRBV6-5,TRBJ1-2,few,TGTGCCACATCTAGCCGGCGTGGTGGCTACACCTTC,CATSSRRGGYTF
TRBD2,TRBV5-1,TRBJ2-5,NA,TGCGCCAGCAGCTCGGGCGGGAGTGAGACCCAGTACTTC,CASSSGGSETQYF
NA,TRBV9,TRBJ2-7,NA,TGTGCCAGCAGCGGGCAGGCCTACGAGCAGTACTTC,CASSGQAYEQYF
TRBD2,TRBV2,TRBJ2-7,NA,TGTGCCAGCCGAAGCGGGAGGAGCAGTTACGAGCAGTACTTC,CASRSGRSSYEQYF
NA,TRBV10-3,TRBJ1-5,NA,TGTGCCATCAGTGAGAGGGGGGAGGGGAATCAGCCCCAGCATTTT,CAISERGEGNQPQHF
NA,TRBV10-3,TRBJ1-2,few,TGTGCCTCGCATCCAGAAGGGGACCGTGGCTACACCTTC,CASHPEGDRGYTF
NA,TRBV13,TRBJ2-7,NA,TGTGCCAGCACAGGTGGGAGAGGGGGATACGAGCAGTACTTC,CASTGGRGGYEQYF
NA,TRBV25-1,TRBJ2-5,NA,TGTGCCAGCAGTGACCGCGGACTCCCTGGAGAGACCCAGTACTTC,CASSDRGLPGETQYF
NA,TRBV6-6,TRBJ1-3,NA,TGTGCCAGCAACCCGGGGACAAAATCCAGAAACACCATATATTTT,CASNPGTKSRNTIYF
TRBD2,TRBV6-5,TRBJ2-7,NA,TGTGCCAGCAGTAAAAGCGGGGGGTTCTACGAGCAGTACTTC,CASSKSGGFYEQYF
TRBD1,TRBV19,TRBJ1-1,NA,TGTGCCAGTAGACAACAGGGGTTAAGTGGTGCCATGAACACTGAAGCTTTCTTT,CASRQQGLSGAMNTEAFF
NA,TRBV10-3,TRBJ1-2,NA,TGTGCCATCAGTGAGGGGGCTCCCTATGGCTACACCTTC,CAISEGAPYGYTF
NA,TRBV28,TRBJ1-4,NA,TGTGCCAGCAGACGGTCTCCGGACGCAAATGAAAAACTGTTTTTT,CASRRSPDANEKLFF
NA,TRBV29-1,TRBJ2-7,NA,TGCAGCGTCGCCAACAGGATGTCCTACGAGCAGTACTTC,CSVANRMSYEQYF